Here is one T cell receptor (beta chain) with its context. This record comes from a study of blood T cell repertoires in COVID-19. Study in general: The analysed material was cDNA or gDNA that came from T cells, B-cell-depleted T cells, or PBMCs.

This CDR3 is built from 12 residues. V was shortened by 4 bases and J by 6 bases, with 7 bases between the two germline ends. Germline CDR1 is SEHNR and CDR2 is FQNEAQ (reference sequence). Original processing methods: Amplification of reference gene primers provided the estimated nucleated cell counts. Data came from immunoSEQ multiplex PCR; TCRdb stores just in-frame clones and leaves some out. Clone size and V and J calls were adopted from that table, with D and trimming inferred from the DNA. The sample includes around 260,000 clones, 65% to 90% of them seen just once. The V gene is TRBV7-9, the J gene TRBJ1-3; no clear D. The clonotype comes from a human donor in a cohort sampled during active COVID-19. Material for sequencing was peripheral blood. The CDR3 DNA is TGTGCCAGCAGCTGGGGAGTAAACACCATATATTTT. Its translation: CASSWGVNTIYF.